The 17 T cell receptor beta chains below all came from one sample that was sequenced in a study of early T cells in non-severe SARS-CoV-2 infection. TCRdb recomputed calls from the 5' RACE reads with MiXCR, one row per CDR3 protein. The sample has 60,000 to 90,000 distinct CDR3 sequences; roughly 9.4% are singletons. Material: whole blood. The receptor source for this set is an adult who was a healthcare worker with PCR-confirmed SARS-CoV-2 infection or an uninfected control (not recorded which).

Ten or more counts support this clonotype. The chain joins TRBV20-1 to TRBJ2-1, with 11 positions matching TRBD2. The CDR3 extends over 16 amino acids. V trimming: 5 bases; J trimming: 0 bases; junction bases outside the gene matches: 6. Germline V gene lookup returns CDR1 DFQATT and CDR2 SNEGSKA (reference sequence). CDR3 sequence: CSARKTSGNSYNEQFF. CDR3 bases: TGCAGTGCTCGTAAGACTAGCGGGAACTCCTACAATGAGCAGTTCTTC.

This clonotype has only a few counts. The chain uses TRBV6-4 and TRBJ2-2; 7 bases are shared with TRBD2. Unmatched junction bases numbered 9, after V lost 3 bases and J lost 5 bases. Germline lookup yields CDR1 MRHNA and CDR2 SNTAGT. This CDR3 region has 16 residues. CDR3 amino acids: CASSESTGGGTGELFF. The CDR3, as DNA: TGTGCCAGCAGTGAATCGACGGGAGGAGGGACCGGGGAGCTGTTTTTT.

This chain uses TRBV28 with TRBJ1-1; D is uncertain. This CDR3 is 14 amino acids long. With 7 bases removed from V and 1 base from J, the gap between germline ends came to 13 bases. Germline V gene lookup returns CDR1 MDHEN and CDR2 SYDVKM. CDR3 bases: TGTGCCAGCACCCTCCCGTGGAGGAACACTGAAGCTTTCTTT. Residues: CASTLPWRNTEAFF.

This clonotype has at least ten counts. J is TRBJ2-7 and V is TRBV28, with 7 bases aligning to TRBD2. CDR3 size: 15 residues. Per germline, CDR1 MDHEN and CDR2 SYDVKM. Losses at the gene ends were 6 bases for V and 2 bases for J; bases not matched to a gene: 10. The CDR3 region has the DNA TGTGCCAGCAGACCCCGACTAGCTTACGCCTACGAGCAGTACTTC. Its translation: CASRPRLAYAYEQYF.

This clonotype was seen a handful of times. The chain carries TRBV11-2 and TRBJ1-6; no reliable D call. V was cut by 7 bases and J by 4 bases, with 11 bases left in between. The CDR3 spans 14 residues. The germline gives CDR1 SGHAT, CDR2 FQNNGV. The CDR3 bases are TGTGCCAGCACCCTAGTGGGTTATAATTCACCCCTCCACTTT. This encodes CASTLVGYNSPLHF. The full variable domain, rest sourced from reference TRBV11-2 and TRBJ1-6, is EAGVAQSPRYKIIEKRQSVAFWCNPISGHATLYWYQQILGQGPKLLIQFQNNGVVDDSQLPKDRFSAERLKGVDSTLKIQPAKLEDSAVYLCASTLVGYNSPLHFGNGTRLTVT.

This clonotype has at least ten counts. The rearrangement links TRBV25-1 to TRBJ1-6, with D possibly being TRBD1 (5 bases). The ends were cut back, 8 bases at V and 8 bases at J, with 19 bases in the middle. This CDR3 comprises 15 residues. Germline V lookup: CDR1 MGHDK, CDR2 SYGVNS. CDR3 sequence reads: CASSMEGIFYSPLHF. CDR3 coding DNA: TGTGCCAGCTCCATGGAGGGGATTTTTTATTCACCCCTCCACTTT. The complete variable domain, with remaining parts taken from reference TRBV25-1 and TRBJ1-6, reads EADIYQTPRYLVIGTGKKITLECSQTMGHDKMYWYQQDPGMELHLIHYSYGVNSTEKGDLSSESTVSRIRTEHFPLTLESARPSHTSQYLCASSMEGIFYSPLHFGNGTRLTVT.

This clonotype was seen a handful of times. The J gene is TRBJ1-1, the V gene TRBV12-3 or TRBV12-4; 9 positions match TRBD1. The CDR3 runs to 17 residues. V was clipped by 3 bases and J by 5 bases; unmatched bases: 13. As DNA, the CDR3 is TGTGCCAGCAGTTTGGAGTCTGGGACAGGGAGAAGAACTGAAGCTTTCTTT. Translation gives CASSLESGTGRRTEAFF.

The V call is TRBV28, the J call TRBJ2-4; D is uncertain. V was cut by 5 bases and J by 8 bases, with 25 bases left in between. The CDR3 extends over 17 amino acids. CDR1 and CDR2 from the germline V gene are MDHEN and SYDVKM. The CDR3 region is CASSPLPYRKPKDIQYF. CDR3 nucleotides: TGTGCCAGCAGTCCTCTCCCCTATCGAAAGCCAAAAGACATTCAGTACTTC.

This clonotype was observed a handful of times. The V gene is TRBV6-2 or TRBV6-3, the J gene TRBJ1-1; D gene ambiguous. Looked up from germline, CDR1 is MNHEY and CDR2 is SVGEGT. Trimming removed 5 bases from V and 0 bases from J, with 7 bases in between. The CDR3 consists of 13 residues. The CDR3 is CASSNEMNTEAFF. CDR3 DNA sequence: TGTGCCAGCAGTAATGAGATGAACACTGAAGCTTTCTTT.

The chain's CDR3 is CASSYPPAELNTEAFF. The CDR3 DNA is TGTGCCAGCAGTTACCCCCCGGCGGAGTTGAACACTGAAGCTTTCTTT. This sequence joins TRBV6-6 and TRBJ1-1; the D is unclear. From germline, CDR1 is MNHNY and CDR2 SVGAGI (reference sequence). Between the trimmed V and J ends, which lost 2 bases and 0 bases, there was a span of 13 bases. The CDR3 runs to 16 residues.

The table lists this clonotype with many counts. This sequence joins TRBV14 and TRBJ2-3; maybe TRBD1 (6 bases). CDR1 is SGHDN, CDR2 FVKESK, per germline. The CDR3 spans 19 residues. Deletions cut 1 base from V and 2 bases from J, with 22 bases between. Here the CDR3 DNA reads TGTGCCAGCAGCCAAGCCGTATGGGACATGAGCGGTTCCACAGATACGCAGTATTTT. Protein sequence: CASSQAVWDMSGSTDTQYF.

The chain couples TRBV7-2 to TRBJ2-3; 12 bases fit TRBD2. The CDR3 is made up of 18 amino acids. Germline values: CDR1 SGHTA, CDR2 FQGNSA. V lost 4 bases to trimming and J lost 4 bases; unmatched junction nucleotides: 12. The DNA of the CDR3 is TGTGCCAGCAGCTCCGCTAGCGGGAGGGCATCGTTGGCAGATACGCAGTATTTT. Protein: CASSSASGRASLADTQYF. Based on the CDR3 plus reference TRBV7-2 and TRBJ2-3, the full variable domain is GAGVSQSPSNKVTEKGKDVELRCDPISGHTALYWYRQSLGQGLEFLIYFQGNSAPDKSGLPSDRFSAERTGGSVSTLTIQRTQQEDSAVYLCASSSASGRASLADTQYFGPGTRLTVL.

The CDR3 spells CASSQEEDEQFF. CDR3 DNA: TGCGCCAGCAGCCAAGAAGAGGACGAGCAGTTCTTC. This rearrangement joins TRBV4-1 to TRBJ2-1; unclear D gene. Germline CDR1 is MGHRA and CDR2 is YSYEKL. There are 12 residues in the CDR3. V was shortened by 0 bases and J by 10 bases, with 7 bases between the two germline ends.

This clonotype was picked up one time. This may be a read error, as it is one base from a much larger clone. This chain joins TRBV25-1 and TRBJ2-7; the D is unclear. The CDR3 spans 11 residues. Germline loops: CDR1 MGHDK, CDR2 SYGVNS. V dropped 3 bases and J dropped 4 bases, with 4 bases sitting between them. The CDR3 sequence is CASSERYEQYF. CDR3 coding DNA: TGTGCCAGCAGTGAGAGGTACGAGCAGTACTTC.

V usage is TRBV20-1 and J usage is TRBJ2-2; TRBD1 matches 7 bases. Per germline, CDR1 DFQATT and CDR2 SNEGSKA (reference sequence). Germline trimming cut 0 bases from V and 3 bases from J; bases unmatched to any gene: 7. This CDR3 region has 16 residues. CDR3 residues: CSARDLRTGDTGELFF. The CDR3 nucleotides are TGCAGTGCTAGAGATCTTCGGACAGGAGACACCGGGGAGCTGTTTTTT.

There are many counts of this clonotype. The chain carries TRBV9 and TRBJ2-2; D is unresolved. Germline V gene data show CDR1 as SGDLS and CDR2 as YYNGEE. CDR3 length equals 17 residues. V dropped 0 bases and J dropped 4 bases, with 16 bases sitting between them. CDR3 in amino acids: CASSVAPGGLTTGELFF. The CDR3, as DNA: TGTGCCAGCAGCGTAGCCCCAGGTGGGCTTACCACCGGGGAGCTGTTTTTT.

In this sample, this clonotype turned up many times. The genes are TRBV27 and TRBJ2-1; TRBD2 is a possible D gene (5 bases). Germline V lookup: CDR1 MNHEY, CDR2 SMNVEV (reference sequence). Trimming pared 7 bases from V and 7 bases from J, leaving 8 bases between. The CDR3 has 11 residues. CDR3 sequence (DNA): TGTGCCAGCACAGAGCGGAATGAGCAGTTCTTC. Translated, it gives CASTERNEQFF.